The T cell receptor (beta chain) under discussion was sequenced for a study of cytomegalovirus exposure and HLA in healthy donors. Across the whole study: Around 80 million unique TCRs from HLA-typed donors were held in an early data release.

Remarks on this clone: Antigen unknown.

Study-wide results and limits: Productive rates of about 90% or about 30% were seen for most TCR beta V segments in an earlier analysis. The authors considered a cluster of highly shared sequence variants likely to be a sequencing artifact. Sequences of the TCR beta chain were said to predict the HLA-A and HLA-B alleles of most subjects accurately.

In the PCR, 60 Vbeta and 13 Jbeta primers were used. TCRdb keeps only in-frame clones here, not all; method: immunoSEQ multiplex PCR. The sample has under 75,000 clones; more than 80% are singletons. The germline V and J ends were trimmed by 4 bases and 0 bases, with 13 bases remaining between them. This CDR3 is built from 15 residues. Germline V CDR1 and CDR2: SGHRS, YFSETQ. The receptor was isolated from a woman under 40 in good health and CMV-seronegative. This chain uses TRBV5-1 with TRBJ1-1, with a possible D match to TRBD1 (6 bases). The specimen sequenced was PBMCs. The chain's CDR3 is CASSVMDSMNTEAFF. The DNA for the CDR3 is TGCGCCAGCAGCGTAATGGACAGTATGAACACTGAAGCTTTCTTT.